This T cell receptor (beta chain) was identified in a study of patients and donors after allogeneic stem cell transplantation (TCRdb year 2020). The library relied on RT-PCR. The sequencing machine was a NextSeq 550. Using fastp trimming at Q25 and MiXCR clonotype assembly, TCRdb reanalyzed the public sequencing data and kept in-frame beta chains. Entries that share a CDR3 protein sequence are merged under the most common genes and DNA. The sample table records 400,000 to 450,000 distinct CDR3 sequences; roughly 17% of these occur just once. The top ten hold roughly 7% of the sample. A word on this clonotype: Its antigen remains unidentified. Base quality data are lacking; no much larger clone is found one base away.

The TCR was taken from a human donor who was either an allogeneic HSCT recipient or a stem cell or donor lymphocyte infusion donor (not recorded which). It is not recorded whose cells these are; they may come from a transplant donor. The specimen sequenced was blood, either unsorted or a sorted T cell fraction (not recorded which).

The CDR3: CASSNTNSGQGISGNTIYF. The sequence in DNA is TGTGCCAGCAGCAACACGAACTCGGGACAGGGTATCTCTGGAAACACCATATATTTT. The chain is assembled from TRBV12-3 or TRBV12-4 and TRBJ1-3, and 9 junctional nucleotides match TRBD1. The CDR3, cysteine through phenylalanine, is 19 amino acids long. Only CDR3 DNA is held: 57 bases, read in frame from base 1. For this chain, trimming is 6 bases at the V end and 0 bases at the J end, and the number of junction bases without a gene match is 15.